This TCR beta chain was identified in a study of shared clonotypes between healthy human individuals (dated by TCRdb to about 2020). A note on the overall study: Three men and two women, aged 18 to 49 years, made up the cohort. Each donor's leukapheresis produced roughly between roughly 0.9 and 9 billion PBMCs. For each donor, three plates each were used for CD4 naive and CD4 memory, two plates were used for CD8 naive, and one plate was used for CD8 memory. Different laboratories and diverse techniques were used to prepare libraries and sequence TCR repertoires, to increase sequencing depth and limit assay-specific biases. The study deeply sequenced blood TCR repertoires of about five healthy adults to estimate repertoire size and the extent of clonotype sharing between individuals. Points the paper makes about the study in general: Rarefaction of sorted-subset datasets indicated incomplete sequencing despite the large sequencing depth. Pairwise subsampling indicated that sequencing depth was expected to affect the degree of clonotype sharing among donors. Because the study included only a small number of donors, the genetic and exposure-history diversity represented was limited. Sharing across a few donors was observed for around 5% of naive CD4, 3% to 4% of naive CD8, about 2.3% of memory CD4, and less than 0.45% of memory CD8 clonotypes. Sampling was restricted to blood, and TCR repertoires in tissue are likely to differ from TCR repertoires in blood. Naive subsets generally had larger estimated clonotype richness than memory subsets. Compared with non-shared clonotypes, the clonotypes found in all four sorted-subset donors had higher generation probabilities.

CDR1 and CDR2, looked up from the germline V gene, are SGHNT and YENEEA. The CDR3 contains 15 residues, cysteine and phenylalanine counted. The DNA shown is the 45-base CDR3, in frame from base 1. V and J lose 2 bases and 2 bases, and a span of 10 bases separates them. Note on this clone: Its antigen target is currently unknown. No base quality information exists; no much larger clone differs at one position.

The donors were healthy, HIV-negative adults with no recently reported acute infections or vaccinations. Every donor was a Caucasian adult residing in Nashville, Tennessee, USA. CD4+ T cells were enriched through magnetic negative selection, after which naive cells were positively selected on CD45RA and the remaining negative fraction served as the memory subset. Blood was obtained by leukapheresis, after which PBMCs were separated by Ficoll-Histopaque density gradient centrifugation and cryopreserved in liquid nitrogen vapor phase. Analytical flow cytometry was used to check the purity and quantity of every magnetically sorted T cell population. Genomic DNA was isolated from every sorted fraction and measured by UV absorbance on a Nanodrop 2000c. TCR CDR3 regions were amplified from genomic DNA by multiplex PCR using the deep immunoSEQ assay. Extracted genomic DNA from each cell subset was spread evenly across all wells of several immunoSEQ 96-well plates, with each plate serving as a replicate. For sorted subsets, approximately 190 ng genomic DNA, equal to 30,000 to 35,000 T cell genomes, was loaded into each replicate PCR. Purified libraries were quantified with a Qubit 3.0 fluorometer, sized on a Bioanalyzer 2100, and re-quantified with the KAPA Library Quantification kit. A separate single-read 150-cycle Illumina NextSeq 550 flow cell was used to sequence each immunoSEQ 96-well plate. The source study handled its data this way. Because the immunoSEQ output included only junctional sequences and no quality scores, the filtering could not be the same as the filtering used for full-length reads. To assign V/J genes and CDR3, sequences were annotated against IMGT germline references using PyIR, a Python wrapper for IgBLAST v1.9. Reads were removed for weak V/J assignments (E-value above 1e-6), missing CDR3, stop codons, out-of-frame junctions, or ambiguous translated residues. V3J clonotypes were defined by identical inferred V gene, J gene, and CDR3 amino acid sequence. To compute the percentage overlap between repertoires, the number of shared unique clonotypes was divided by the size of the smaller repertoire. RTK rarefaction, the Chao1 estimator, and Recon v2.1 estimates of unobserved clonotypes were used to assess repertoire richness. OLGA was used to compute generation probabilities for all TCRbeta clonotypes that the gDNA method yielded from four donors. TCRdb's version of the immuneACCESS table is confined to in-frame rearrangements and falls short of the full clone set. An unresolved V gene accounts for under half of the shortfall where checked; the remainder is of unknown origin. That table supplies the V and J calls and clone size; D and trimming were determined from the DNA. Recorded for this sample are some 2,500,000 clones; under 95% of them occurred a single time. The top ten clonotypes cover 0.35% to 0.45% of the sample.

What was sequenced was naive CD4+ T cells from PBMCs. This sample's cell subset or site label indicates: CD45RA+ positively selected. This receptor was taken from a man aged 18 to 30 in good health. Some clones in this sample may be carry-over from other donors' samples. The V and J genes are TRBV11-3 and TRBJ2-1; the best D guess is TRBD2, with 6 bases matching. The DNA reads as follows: TGTGCCAGCAGCTTATCCGGGACTCCCTACAATGAGCAGTTCTTC. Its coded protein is CASSLSGTPYNEQFF.